This T cell receptor (beta chain) was sequenced for a study of CD8+ T cells in alopecia areata. General study results and limits: In scalp and blood, many expanded lesional clones persisted during tofacitinib. Against the mouse data, patients shared TCRs less clearly, possibly for HLA reasons. Treatment with tofacitinib significantly lowered scalp clonality and reduced expanded CD8+ clones among the top 100.

A word on this clone: Its target is unknown.

Stated treatment: oral pan-JAK inhibitor, 5-10 mg twice daily. PBMCs, the starting material, were the source of sorted CD4+ and CD8+ T cells. Once RNA had been extracted, it was reverse transcribed into cDNA to act as the sequencing template. Measured with immunoSEQ multiplex PCR; TCRdb has only the in-frame clones, and not every one. Here the sample spans under 350,000 clones, about 62% being singletons. Germline CDR1 is SGHRS and CDR2 is YFSETQ. The CDR3 extends over 11 amino acids. Trimming took off 7 bases at V and 6 bases at J, with 9 bases between the two ends. The TCR comes from a human donor with alopecia areata. Sequences were derived from CD4+ T cells sorted from blood, sampled at week 24, from a patient treated with tofacitinib. This chain joins TRBV5-1 and TRBJ2-3; no clear D. CDR3 bases: TGCGCCAGCGGTTCTCGGGATACGCAGTATTTT. Translation gives CASGSRDTQYF. Drawing the rest from reference TRBV5-1 and TRBJ2-3, the complete variable domain is KAGVTQTPRYLIKTRGQQVTLSCSPISGHRSVSWYQQTPGQGLQFLFEYFSETQRNKGNFPGRFSGRQFSNSRSEMNVSTLELGDSALYLCASGSRDTQYFGPGTRLTVL.